This paragraph covers one T cell receptor beta chain sequence. V dropped 7 bases and J dropped 2; count of bases not matched to a gene: 7. Germline CDR1 MDHEN, CDR2 SYDVKM. The length of the CDR3 is 16 residues. This sample was taken from a study of blood T cells in healthy people across ages. With a J-beta primer mix and a sample-barcoded 5' primer, a second PCR ran 7 to 11 cycles. TCRdb reprocessed the 5' RACE reads with MiXCR, giving one entry per CDR3 protein. The sample shows nearly 800,000 distinct CDR3 sequences, around a quarter of them seen only once. The data also belong to a second study, concerning T cells of mothers and their children. As that report states: The study obtained over 9 million TCR beta CDR3 reads per mother and a few million per child.

This receptor was identified in a boy between 10 and 17 years old in good health. This chain joins TRBV28 and TRBJ2-3; 12 nucleotides line up with TRBD2. The sample comprised blood. The CDR3, as DNA: TGTGCCAGCACCCCGGGACTAGCGGGCCCCACAGATACGCAGTATTTT. This gives the protein CASTPGLAGPTDTQYF.